This TCR beta chain was captured by sequencing in a study of blood T cell repertoires in COVID-19. Study background: Italy, Spain and the United States were the sources of the convalescent and acute COVID-19 samples.

Per the authors' pipeline: Scientists estimated how many nucleated cells there were by amplifying reference gene primers. Measured with immunoSEQ multiplex PCR; TCRdb has only the in-frame clones, and not every one. V and J calls plus clone size are reproduced from that table; the DNA served to infer D and trimming. The sample has 200,000 to 300,000 clones, 84% seen once; the top ten hold 4.2%. Germline loops: CDR1 SQVTM, CDR2 ANQGSEA. CDR3 size: 16 residues. V lost 7 bases and J 2 bases, leaving 21 bases between the germline ends. The rearrangement joins TRBV29-1 to TRBJ2-1; D is perhaps TRBD1 (6 bases). This sequence originates from a man in his fifties or sixties with acute or convalescent COVID-19. The sample comprised peripheral blood. The CDR3 DNA follows: TGCAGCGCCGTGTATCTGGACAGAGGGACCTACAATGAGCAGTTCTTC. It specifies CSAVYLDRGTYNEQFF.